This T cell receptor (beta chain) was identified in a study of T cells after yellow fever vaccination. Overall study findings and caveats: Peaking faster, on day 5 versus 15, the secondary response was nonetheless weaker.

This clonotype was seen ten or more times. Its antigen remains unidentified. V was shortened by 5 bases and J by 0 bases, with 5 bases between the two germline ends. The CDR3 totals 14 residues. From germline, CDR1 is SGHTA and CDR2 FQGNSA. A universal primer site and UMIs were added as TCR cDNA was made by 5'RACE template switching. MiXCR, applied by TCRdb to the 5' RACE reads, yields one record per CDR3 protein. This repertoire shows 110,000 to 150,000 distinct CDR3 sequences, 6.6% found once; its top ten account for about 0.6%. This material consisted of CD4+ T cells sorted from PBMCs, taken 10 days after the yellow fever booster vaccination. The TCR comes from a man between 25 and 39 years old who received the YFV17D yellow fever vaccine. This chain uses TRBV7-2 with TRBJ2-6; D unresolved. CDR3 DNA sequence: TGTGCCAGCAGCCCGACCTCTGGGGCCAACGTCCTGACTTTC. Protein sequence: CASSPTSGANVLTF. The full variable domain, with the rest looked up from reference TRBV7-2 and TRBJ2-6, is GAGVSQSPSNKVTEKGKDVELRCDPISGHTALYWYRQSLGQGLEFLIYFQGNSAPDKSGLPSDRFSAERTGGSVSTLTIQRTQQEDSAVYLCASSPTSGANVLTFGAGSRLTVL.